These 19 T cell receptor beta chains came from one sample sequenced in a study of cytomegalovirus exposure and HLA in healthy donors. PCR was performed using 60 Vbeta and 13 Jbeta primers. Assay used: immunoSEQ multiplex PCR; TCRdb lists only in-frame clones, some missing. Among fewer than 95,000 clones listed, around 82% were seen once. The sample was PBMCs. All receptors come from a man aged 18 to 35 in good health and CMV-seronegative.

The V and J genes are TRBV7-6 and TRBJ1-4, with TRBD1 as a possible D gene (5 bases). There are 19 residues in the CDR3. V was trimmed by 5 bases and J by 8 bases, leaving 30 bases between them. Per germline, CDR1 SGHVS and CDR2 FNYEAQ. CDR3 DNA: TGTGCCAGCAGCCAACCAGCATGGGGCCCCACGTCGGATGGAGAAAAACTGTTTTTT. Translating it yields CASSQPAWGPTSDGEKLFF.

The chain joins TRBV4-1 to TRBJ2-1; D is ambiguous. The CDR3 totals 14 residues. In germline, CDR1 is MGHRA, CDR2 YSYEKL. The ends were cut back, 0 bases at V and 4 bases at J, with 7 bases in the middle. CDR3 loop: CASSQERSYNEQFF. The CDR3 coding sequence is TGCGCCAGCAGCCAAGAACGGAGTTACAATGAGCAGTTCTTC.

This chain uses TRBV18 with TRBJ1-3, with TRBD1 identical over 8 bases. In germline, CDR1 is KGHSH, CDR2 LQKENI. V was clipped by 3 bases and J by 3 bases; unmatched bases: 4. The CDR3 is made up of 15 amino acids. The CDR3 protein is CASSPDREGGNTIYF. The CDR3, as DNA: TGTGCCAGCTCACCGGACAGGGAAGGTGGAAACACCATATATTTT.

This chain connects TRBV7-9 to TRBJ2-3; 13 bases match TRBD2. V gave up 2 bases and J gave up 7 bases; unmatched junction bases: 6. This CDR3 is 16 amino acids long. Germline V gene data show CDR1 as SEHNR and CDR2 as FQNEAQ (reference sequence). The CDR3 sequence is CASSLIQGLAGNTQYF. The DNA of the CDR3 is TGTGCCAGCAGCTTAATTCAGGGACTAGCGGGAAATACGCAGTATTTT.

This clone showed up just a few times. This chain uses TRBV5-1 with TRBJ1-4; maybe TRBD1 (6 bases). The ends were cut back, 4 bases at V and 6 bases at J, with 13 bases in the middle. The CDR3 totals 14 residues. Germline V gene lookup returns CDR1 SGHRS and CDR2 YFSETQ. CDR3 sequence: CASSEQGGDEKLFF. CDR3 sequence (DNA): TGCGCCAGCAGCGAACAGGGAGGGGATGAAAAACTGTTTTTT.

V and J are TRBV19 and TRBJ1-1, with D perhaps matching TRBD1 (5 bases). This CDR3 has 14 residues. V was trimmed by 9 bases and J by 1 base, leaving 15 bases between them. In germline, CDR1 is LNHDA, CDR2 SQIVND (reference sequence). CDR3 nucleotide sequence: TGTGCCAGCCGCGGGGGGGATTGGAACACTGAAGCTTTCTTT. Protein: CASRGGDWNTEAFF.

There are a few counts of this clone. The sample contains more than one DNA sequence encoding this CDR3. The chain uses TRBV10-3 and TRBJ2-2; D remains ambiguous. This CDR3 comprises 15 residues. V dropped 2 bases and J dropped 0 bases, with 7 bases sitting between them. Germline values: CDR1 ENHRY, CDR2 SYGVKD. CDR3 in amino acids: CAISEGAANTGELFF. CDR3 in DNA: TGTGCCATCAGTGAGGGAGCAGCGAACACCGGGGAGCTGTTTTTT.

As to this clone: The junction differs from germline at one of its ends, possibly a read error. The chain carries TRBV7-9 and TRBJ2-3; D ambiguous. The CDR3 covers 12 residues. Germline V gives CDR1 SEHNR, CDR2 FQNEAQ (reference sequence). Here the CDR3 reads CSSSPLRDTQYF. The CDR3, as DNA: TGTTCCAGCAGCCCTCTGAGGGATACGCAGTATTTT. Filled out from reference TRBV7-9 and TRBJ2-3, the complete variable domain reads DTGVSQNPRHKITKRGQNVTFRCDPISEHNRLYWYRQTLGQGPEFLTYFQNEAQLEKSRLLSDRFSAERPKGSFSTLEIQRTEQGDSAMYLCSSSPLRDTQYFGPGTRLTVL.

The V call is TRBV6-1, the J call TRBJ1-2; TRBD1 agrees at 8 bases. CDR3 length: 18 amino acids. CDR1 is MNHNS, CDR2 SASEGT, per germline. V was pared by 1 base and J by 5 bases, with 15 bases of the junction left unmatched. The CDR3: CASSEETDRGQKQYGYTF. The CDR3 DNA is TGTGCCAGCAGTGAAGAGACCGACAGGGGCCAAAAACAGTATGGCTACACCTTC.

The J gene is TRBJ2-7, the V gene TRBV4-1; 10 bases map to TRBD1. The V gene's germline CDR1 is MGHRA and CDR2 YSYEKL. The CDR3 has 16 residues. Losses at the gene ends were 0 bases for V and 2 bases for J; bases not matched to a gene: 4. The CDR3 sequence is CASSQEGQGVTYEQYF. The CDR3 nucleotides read TGCGCCAGCAGCCAAGAAGGACAGGGGGTTACCTACGAGCAGTACTTC.

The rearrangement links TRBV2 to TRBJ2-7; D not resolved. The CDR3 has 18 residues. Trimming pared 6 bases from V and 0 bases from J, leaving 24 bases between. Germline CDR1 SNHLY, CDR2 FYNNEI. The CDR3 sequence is CASSPSPIRIRSSYEQYF. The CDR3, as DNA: TGTGCCAGCAGCCCAAGTCCAATAAGAATAAGGAGCTCCTACGAGCAGTACTTC. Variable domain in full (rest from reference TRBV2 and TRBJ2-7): EPEVTQTPSHQVTQMGQEVILRCVPISNHLYFYWYRQILGQKVEFLVSFYNNEISEKSEIFDDQFSVERPDGSNFTLKIRSTKLEDSAMYFCASSPSPIRIRSSYEQYFGPGTRLTVT.

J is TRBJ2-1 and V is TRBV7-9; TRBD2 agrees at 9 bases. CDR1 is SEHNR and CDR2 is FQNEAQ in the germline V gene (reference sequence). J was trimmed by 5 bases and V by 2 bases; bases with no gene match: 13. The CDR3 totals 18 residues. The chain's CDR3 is CASSLMNLGTSLNNEQFF. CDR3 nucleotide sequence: TGTGCCAGCAGCTTAATGAACTTGGGGACTAGCCTCAACAATGAGCAGTTCTTC.

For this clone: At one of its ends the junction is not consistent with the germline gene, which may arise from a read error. The DNA of the CDR3 is TGTGCCAGTAGCCCCGGGACAGGGGAGGTCTACACTGAAACTTTCTTT. It translates to CASSPGTGEVYTETFF. The chain is built from TRBV19 and TRBJ1-1; 10 nucleotides match TRBD1. Germline V gene sequence: CDR1 LNHDA, CDR2 SQIVND (reference sequence). This CDR3 contains 16 residues.

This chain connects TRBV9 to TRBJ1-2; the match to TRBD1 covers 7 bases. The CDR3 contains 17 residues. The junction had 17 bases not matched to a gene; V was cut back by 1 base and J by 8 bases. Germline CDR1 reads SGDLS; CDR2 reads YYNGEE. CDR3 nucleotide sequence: TGTGCCAGCAGCGTATACCCGGGGGAGGAGGGGGCAGGGGGCTACACCTTC. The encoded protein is CASSVYPGEEGAGGYTF.

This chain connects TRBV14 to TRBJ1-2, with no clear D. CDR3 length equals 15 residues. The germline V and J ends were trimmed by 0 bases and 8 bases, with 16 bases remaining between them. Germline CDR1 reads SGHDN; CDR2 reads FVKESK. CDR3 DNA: TGTGCCAGCAGCCAAGATTTAGGAGGAATCAACGGCTACACCTTC. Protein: CASSQDLGGINGYTF. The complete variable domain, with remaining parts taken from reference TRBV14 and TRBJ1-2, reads EAGVTQFPSHSVIEKGQTVTLRCDPISGHDNLYWYRRVMGKEIKFLLHFVKESKQDESGMPNNRFLAERTGGTYSTLKVQPAELEDSGVYFCASSQDLGGINGYTFGSGTRLTVV.

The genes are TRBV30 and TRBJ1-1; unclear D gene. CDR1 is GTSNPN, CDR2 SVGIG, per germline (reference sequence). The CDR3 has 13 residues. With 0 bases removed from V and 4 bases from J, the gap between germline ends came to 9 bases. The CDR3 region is CAWSVLWSTEAFF. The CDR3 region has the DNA TGTGCCTGGAGTGTACTTTGGAGCACTGAAGCTTTCTTT.

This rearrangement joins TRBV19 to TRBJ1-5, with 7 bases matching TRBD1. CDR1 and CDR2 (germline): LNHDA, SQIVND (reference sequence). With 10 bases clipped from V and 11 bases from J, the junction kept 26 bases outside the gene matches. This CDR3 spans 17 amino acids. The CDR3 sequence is CATKSGTARETKGTQHF. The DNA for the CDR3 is TGTGCCACTAAGTCCGGGACAGCCCGGGAGACTAAGGGGACCCAGCATTTT.

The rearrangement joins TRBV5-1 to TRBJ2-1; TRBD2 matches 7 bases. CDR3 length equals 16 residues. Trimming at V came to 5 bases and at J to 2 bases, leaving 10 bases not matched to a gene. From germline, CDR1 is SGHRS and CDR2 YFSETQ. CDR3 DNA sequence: TGCGCCAGCAGGGATTCTATGGGGGGGGCCTACAATGAGCAGTTCTTC. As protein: CASRDSMGGAYNEQFF.

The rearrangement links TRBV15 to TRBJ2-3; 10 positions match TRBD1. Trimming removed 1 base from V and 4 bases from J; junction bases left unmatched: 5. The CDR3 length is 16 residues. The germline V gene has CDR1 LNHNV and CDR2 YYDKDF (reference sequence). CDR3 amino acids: CATSRADRGYPDTQYF. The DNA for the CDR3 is TGTGCCACCAGCAGAGCGGACAGGGGGTACCCAGATACGCAGTATTTT.